This T cell receptor beta chain was captured in a study of T cell changes during pregnancy in multiple sclerosis. Germline values: CDR1 MDHEN, CDR2 SYDVKM. CDR3 length: 15 amino acids. V lost 6 bases and J lost 4; bases outside the gene matches: 12. Method: immunoSEQ multiplex PCR; TCRdb's copy keeps in-frame clones and lacks some. This sample has tens of thousands of clones, with roughly 92% found just once. The sample was CD4+ T cells from peripheral blood mononuclear cells, taken in the third trimester of pregnancy. The chain combines TRBV28 with TRBJ2-7; TRBD2 matches 7 bases. The TCR was taken from a female donor with multiple sclerosis, enrolled in a pregnancy study. CDR3 sequence (DNA): TGTGCCAGCAGAATCCCGGGGCTAGCGGCTTACGAGCAGTACTTC. The encoded protein is CASRIPGLAAYEQYF. The full variable domain, completed using reference TRBV28 and TRBJ2-7, is DVKVTQSSRYLVKRTGEKVFLECVQDMDHENMFWYRQDPGLGLRLIYFSYDVKMKEKGDIPEGYSVSREKKERFSLILESASTNQTSMYLCASRIPGLAAYEQYFGPGTRLTVT.